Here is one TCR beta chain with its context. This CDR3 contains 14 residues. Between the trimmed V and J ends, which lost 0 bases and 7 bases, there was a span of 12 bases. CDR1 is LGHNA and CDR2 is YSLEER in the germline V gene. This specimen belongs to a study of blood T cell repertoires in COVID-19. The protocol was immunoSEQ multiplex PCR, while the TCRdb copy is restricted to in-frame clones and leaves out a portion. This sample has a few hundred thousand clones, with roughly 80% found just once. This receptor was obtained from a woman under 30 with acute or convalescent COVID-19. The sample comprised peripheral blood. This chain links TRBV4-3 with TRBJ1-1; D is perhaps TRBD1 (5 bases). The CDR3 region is CASSQDPGWDEAFF. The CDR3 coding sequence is TGCGCCAGCAGCCAAGACCCAGGGTGGGATGAAGCTTTCTTT.